This T cell receptor beta chain was found in a study of cytomegalovirus exposure and HLA in healthy donors. Researchers ran the PCR with 60 Vbeta and 13 Jbeta primers. Clones were read by immunoSEQ multiplex PCR, and TCRdb kept only the in-frame ones, dropping some. The sample consists of approximately 250,000 clones, around four fifths of them appearing once. The ends were cut back, 5 bases at V and 9 bases at J, with 20 bases in the middle. CDR3 length: 14 residues. CDR1 is MNHNY, CDR2 SVGAGI, per germline (reference sequence). The receptor comes from a boy aged 10-17 years in good health and CMV-seronegative. The gene calls are TRBV6-6 and TRBJ2-7, with D possibly TRBD2 on 6 matching bases. The sequencing input was PBMCs. The CDR3 region has the DNA TGTGCCAGCAGTAGCCGGGGCCTGGAGGGTGGGCAGTACTTC. Translating gives CASSSRGLEGGQYF.